This T cell receptor beta chain was obtained from a study of blood T cell repertoires in COVID-19 (dated by TCRdb to about 2020). With respect to the entire study: Samples from collaborators originated in the United States, Italy and Spain and spanned both the acute and convalescent phases of COVID-19. The material from the prospective study consisted of cDNA or gDNA derived from T cells, B-cell-depleted T cells, or PBMCs. Deeply sampled blood TCRbeta repertoires from subjects exposed to, actively infected with, or recovered from COVID-19 were included in the dataset. The repertoires were made available in a free public database intended to serve as a resource for research on the immune response to SARS-CoV-2. The samples were drawn from the first 160 participants of the ongoing ImmuneRACE study and from 950 to 1,500 subjects provided by 6 global collaborators. A de-identified subject ID, COVID-19 status, age in years and sex were almost always included in the sample metadata. Where HLA class I and class II types were available, the types were taken from metadata supplied by the sample provider, not from assay-based typing. General study outcomes and caveats: The amount of clinical and demographic metadata varied by source and participant and was provided uncurated.

The immunoSEQ Assay, a bias-controlled multiplex PCR, was used to amplify TCRbeta CDR3 regions from genomic DNA. In the authors' own workflow: Nucleated cell counts per sample were estimated from amplification of reference gene primers within the assay. Sequence reads were collapsed and filtered to measure the absolute abundance of every unique TCRbeta CDR3 rearrangement. For each sample, productive Simpson clonality was calculated as the square root of Simpson's diversity index over productive rearrangements. As stored in TCRdb, this immuneACCESS dataset retains in-frame rearrangements with V and J assigned. A fraction of the clones does not appear; measured against another copy, unresolved V genes explain less than half of the discrepancy, and the remainder lacks a known reason. That table gives V, J and clone size, and the DNA gave D and trimming. For this sample the table gives 65,000 to 80,000 clones, of which roughly 78% were detected only once. The top ten clonotypes cover around a fifth of the sample.

The collaborating institutions used their own protocols to collect whole blood in K2EDTA tubes. Collaborator samples were shipped for TCRbeta analysis as frozen whole blood, isolated PBMCs, or DNA extracted from either sample type. The CDR3, from cysteine to phenylalanine, totals 13 residues. Only the CDR3 region is kept as DNA, spanning 39 bases read in frame from base 1. Germline trimming: 4 bases from V, 4 bases from J; junction bases outside gene matches: 2. CDR1 and CDR2 are read off the germline V gene as SGHTA and FQGNSA. On this clone itself: Its cognate antigen has yet to be identified. Per-nucleotide qualities are absent, and no much larger clonotype sits a single base away.

This chain is built from TRBV7-2 and TRBJ2-5; 8 central nucleotides agree with TRBD2. The sample comprised peripheral blood. This clonotype originated in a human donor in a cohort sampled during active COVID-19. The DNA sequence follows: TGTGCCAGCAGCTCCGGACTAGCAGAGACCCAGTACTTC. Translation gives CASSSGLAETQYF. Extended through the reference TRBV7-2 and TRBJ2-5 proteins, this CDR3 yields the full variable domain: GAGVSQSPSNKVTEKGKDVELRCDPISGHTALYWYRQSLGQGLEFLIYFQGNSAPDKSGLPSDRFSAERTGGSVSTLTIQRTQQEDSAVYLCASSSGLAETQYFGPGTRLLVL.